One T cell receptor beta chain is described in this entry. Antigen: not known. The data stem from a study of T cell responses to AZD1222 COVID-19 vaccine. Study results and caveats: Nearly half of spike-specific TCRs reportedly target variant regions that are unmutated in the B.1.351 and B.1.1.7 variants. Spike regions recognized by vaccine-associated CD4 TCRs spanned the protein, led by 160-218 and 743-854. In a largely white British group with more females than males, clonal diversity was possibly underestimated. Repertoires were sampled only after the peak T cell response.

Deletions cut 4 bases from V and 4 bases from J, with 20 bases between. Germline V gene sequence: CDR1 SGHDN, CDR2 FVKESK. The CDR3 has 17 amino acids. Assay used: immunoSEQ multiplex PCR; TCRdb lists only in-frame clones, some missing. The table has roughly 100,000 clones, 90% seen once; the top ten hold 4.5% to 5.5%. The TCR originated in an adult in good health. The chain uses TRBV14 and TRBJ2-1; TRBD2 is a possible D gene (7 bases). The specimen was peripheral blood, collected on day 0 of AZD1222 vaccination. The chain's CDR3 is CASSRRTGGGGYNEQFF. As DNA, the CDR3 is TGTGCCAGCAGCCGGCGTACGGGGGGCGGAGGGTACAATGAGCAGTTCTTC.